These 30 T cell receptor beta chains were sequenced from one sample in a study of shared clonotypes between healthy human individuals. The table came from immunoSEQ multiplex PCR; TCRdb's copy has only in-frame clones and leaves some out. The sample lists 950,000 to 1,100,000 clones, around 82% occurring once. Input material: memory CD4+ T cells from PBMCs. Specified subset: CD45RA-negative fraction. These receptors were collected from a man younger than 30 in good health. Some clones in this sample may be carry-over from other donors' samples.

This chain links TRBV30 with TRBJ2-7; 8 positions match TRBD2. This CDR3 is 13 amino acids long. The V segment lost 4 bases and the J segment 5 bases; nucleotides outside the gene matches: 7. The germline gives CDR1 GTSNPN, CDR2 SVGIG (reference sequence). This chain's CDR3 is CAWNAGLAHEQYF. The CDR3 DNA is TGTGCCTGGAACGCCGGACTAGCACACGAGCAGTACTTC.

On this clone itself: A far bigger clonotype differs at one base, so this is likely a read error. The chain's CDR3 is CAWSHRSQETQYF. In nucleotides, the CDR3 is TGTGCCTGGAGTCACCGGAGCCAAGAGACCCAGTACTTC. The J gene is TRBJ2-7, the V gene TRBV30; D ambiguous. Judging by the DNA end, TRBJ2-5 fits better; the J call may be wrong. The CDR3 spans 13 residues. Germline CDR1 reads GTSNPN; CDR2 reads SVGIG (reference sequence).

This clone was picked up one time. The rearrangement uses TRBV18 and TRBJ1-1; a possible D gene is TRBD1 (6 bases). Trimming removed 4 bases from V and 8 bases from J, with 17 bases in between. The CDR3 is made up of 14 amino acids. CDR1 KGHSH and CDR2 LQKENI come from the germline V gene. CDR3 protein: CASSRDTNIPEAFF. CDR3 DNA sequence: TGTGCCAGCTCACGGGACACCAACATCCCAGAAGCTTTCTTT.

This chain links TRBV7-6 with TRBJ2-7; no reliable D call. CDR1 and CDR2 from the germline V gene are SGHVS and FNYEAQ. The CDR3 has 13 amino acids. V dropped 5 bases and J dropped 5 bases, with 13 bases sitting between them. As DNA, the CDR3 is TGTGCCAGCAGCGCCGAACTGTTGGACGAGCAGTACTTC. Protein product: CASSAELLDEQYF.

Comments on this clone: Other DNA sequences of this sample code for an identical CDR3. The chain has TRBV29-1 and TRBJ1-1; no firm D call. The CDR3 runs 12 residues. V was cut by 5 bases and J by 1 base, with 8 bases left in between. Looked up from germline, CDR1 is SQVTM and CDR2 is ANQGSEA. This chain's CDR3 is CSVSTANTEAFF. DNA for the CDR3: TGCAGCGTTAGCACGGCGAACACTGAAGCTTTCTTT.

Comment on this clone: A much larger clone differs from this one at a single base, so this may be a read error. CDR3 bases: TGCAGCGCACGGGGGACGACCCGGTACTTC. Translation: CSARGTTRYF. This chain connects TRBV29-1 to TRBJ2-5; tentative D call: TRBD2 (6 bases). The CDR3 has 10 residues. Germline V lookup: CDR1 SQVTM, CDR2 ANQGSEA.

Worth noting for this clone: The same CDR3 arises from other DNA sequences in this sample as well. CDR3 protein: CASTGQPYNEQFF. The CDR3 coding sequence is TGTGCCAGTACGGGACAGCCCTACAATGAGCAGTTCTTC. The chain has TRBV27 and TRBJ2-1; 7 nucleotides match TRBD1. CDR3 length: 13 residues. Trimming cost V 9 bases and J 2 bases; bases outside gene matches: 4. The V gene's germline CDR1 is MNHEY and CDR2 SMNVEV (reference sequence).

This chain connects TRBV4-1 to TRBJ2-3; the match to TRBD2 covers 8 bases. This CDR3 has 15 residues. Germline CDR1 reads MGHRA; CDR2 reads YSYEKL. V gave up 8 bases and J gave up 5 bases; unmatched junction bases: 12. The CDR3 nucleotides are TGCGCCAGCTCGCGGGAGGCGCTGGCTGGAGATACGCAGTATTTT. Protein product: CASSREALAGDTQYF.

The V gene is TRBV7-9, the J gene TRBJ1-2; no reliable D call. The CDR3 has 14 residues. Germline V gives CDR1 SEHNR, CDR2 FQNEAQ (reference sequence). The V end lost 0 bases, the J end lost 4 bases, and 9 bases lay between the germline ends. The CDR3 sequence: CASSLARQSYGYTF. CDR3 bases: TGTGCCAGCAGCTTAGCGAGGCAGTCCTATGGCTACACCTTC.

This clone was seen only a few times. CDR3 sequence: CATSPYSGSQETQYF. In DNA form, the CDR3 reads TGTGCCACCAGCCCTTATAGCGGGAGCCAAGAGACCCAGTACTTC. The chain joins TRBV15 to TRBJ2-5, with TRBD2 identical over 9 bases. CDR1 and CDR2 from the germline V gene are LNHNV and YYDKDF (reference sequence). The CDR3 sequence is 15 residues long. With 5 bases clipped from V and 1 base from J, the junction kept 5 bases outside the gene matches.

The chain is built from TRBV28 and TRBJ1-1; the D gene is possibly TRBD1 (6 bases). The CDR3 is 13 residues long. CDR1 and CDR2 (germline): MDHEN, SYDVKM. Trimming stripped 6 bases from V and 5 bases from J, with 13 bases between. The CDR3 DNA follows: TGTGCCAGCAGGGGCTTAGGGGGGACTGAAGCTTTCTTT. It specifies CASRGLGGTEAFF.

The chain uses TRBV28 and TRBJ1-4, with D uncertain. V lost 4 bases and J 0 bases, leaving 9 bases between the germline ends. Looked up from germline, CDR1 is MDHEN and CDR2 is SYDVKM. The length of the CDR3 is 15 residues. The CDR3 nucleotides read TGTGCCAGCAGTTCTTACGGGGCAACTAATGAAAAACTGTTTTTT. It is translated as CASSSYGATNEKLFF.

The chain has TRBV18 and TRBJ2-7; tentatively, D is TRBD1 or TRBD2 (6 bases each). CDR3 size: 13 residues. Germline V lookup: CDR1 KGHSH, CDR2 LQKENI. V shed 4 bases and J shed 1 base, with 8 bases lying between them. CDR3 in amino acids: CASSQGGSYEQYF. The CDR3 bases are TGTGCCAGCTCACAGGGGGGATCCTACGAGCAGTACTTC.

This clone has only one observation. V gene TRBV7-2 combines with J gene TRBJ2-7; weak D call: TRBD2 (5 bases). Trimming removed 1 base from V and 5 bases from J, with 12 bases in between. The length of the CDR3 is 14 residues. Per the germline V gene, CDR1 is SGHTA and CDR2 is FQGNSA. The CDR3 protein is CASSLDGVPHEQYF. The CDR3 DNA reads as TGTGCCAGCAGCTTAGACGGGGTGCCCCACGAGCAGTACTTC.

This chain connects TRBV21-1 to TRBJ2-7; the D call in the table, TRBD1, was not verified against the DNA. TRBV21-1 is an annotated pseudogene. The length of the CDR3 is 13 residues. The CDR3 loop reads CASAPGSREEQYF. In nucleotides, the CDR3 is TGTGCCAGCGCACCAGGCTCCCGAGAAGAGCAGTACTTC.

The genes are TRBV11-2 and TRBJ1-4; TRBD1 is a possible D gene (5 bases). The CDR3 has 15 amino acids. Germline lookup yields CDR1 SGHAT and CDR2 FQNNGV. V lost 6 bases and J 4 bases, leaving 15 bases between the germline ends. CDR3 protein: CASRYRRDHNEKLFF. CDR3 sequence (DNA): TGTGCCAGCAGATATCGCCGGGACCATAATGAAAAACTGTTTTTT. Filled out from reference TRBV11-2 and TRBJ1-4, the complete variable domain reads EAGVAQSPRYKIIEKRQSVAFWCNPISGHATLYWYQQILGQGPKLLIQFQNNGVVDDSQLPKDRFSAERLKGVDSTLKIQPAKLEDSAVYLCASRYRRDHNEKLFFGSGTQLSVL.

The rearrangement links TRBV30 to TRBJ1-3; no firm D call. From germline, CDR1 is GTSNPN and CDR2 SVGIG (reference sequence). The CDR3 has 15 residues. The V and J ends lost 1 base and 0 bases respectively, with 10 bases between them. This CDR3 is CAWSEDPNSGNTIYF. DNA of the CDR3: TGTGCCTGGAGTGAGGACCCTAACTCTGGAAACACCATATATTTT.

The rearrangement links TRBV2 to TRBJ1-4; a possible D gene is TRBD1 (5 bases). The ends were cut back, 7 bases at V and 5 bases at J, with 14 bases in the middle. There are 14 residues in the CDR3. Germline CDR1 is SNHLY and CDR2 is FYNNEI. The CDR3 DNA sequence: TGTGCCAGCACTCAGGACAATCGCAATGAAAAACTGTTTTTT. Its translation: CASTQDNRNEKLFF.

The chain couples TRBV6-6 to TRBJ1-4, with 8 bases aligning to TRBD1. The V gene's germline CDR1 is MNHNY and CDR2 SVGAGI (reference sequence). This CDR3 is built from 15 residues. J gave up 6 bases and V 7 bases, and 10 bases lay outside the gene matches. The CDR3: CASIRQGSADEKLFF. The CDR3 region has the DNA TGTGCCAGCATCCGACAGGGGTCCGCAGATGAAAAACTGTTTTTT.

CDR3 protein: CAWSTSGAGGIGEKLFF. CDR3 bases: TGTGCCTGGAGTACTTCGGGGGCCGGTGGAATCGGTGAAAAACTGTTTTTT. J is TRBJ1-4 and V is TRBV30; TRBD1 is a possible D gene (6 bases). This CDR3 comprises 17 residues. The ends were cut back, 2 bases at V and 7 bases at J, with 23 bases in the middle. Germline values: CDR1 GTSNPN, CDR2 SVGIG (reference sequence).

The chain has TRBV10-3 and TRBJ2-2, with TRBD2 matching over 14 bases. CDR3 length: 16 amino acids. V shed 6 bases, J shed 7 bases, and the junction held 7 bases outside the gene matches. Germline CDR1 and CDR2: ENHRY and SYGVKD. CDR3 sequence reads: CAIRPGLAGVHGELFF. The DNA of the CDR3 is TGTGCCATCAGACCGGGACTAGCGGGAGTCCACGGGGAGCTGTTTTTT.

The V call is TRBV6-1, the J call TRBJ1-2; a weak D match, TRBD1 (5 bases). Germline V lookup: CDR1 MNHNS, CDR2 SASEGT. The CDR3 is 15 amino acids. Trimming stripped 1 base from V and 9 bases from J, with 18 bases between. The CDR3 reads CASSEGMGRPTSYTF. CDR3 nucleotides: TGTGCCAGCAGTGAAGGCATGGGGCGGCCTACTAGCTACACCTTC.

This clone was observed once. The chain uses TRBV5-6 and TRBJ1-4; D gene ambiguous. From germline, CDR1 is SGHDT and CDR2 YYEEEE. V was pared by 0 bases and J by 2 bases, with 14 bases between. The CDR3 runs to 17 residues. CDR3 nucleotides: TGTGCCAGCAGCTTGGGCCGGGGTCGGCTGACTAATGAAAAACTGTTTTTT. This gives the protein CASSLGRGRLTNEKLFF.

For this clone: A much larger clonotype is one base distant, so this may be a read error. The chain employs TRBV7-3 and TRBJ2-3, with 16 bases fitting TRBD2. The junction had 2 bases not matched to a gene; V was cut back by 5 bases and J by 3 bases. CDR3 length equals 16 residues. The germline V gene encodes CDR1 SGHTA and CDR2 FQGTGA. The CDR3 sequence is CASSRGLAGGTDTQYF. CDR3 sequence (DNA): TGTGCCAGCAGCCGGGGACTAGCGGGAGGGACAGATACGCAGTATTTT.

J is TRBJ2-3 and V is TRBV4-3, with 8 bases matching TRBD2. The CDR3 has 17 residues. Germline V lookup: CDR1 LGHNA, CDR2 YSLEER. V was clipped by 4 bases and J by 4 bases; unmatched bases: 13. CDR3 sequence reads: CASSRLVSGSGADTQYF. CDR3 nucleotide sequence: TGCGCCAGCAGCCGTCTTGTGAGCGGGAGTGGGGCAGATACGCAGTATTTT.

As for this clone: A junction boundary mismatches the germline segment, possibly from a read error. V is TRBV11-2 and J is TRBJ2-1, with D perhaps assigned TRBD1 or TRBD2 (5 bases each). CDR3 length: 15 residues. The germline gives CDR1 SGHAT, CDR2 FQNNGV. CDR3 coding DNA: TGTGCCAGCAGCTCCATTGGGGGTCCTAGAAACGTCCGGGTCTTC. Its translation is CASSSIGGPRNVRVF.

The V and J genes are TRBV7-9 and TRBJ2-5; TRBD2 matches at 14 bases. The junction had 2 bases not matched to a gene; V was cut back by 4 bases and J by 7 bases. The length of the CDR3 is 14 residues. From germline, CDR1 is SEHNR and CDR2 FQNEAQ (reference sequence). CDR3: CASSSGTSGGTQYF. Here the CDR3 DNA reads TGTGCCAGCAGCTCCGGGACTAGCGGGGGGACCCAGTACTTC.

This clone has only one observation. The CDR3 coding sequence is TGCAGCGTTGAACAGCGACAGCCTAACTATGGCTACACCTTC. It codes for CSVEQRQPNYGYTF. This chain joins TRBV29-1 and TRBJ1-2, with D tentatively TRBD1 (5 bases). Between the trimmed V and J ends, which lost 2 bases and 0 bases, there was a span of 10 bases. CDR3 length: 14 amino acids. Germline-derived CDR1 and CDR2 are SQVTM and ANQGSEA. Full variable domain (outside the CDR3, taken from reference TRBV29-1 and TRBJ1-2): SAVISQKPSRDICQRGTSLTIQCQVDSQVTMMFWYRQQPGQSLTLIATANQGSEATYESGFVIDKFPISRPNLTFSTLTVSNMSPEDSSIYLCSVEQRQPNYGYTFGSGTRLTVV.

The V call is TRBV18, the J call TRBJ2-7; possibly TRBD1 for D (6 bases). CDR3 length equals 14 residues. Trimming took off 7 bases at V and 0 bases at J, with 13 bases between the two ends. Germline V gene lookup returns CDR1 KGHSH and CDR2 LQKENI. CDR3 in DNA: TGTGCCAGCTTACCTTCGACAGGCTCCTACGAGCAGTACTTC. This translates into CASLPSTGSYEQYF.

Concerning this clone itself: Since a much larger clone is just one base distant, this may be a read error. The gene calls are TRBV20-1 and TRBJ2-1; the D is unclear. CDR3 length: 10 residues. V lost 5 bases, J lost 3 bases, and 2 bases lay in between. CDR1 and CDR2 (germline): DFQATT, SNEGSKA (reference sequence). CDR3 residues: CSAFYNEQFF. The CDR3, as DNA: TGCAGTGCTTTCTACAATGAGCAGTTCTTC.